The rows below give T cell receptor beta chains drawn from one sample of a study of OX40 agonist ivuxolimab in advanced cancers. Measured with immunoSEQ multiplex PCR; TCRdb has only the in-frame clones, and not every one. Of 80,000 to 100,000 clones listed, 94% are singletons. Source: CD4+ or CD8+ T cells sorted from blood, taken in a trial of the OX40 agonist ivuxolimab. The origin of the receptors is an adult with an advanced solid tumor such as melanoma, head and neck, liver or kidney cancer. CDR3s include the opening cysteine and the closing phenylalanine or tryptophan. A D gene is named only where the DNA matches it firmly. The size entry is marked missing in some rows and otherwise reads once, few, many or a size class.

TRBJ2-7	TRBV28	-	-	TGTGCCAGCAGCCTCCCCCCGTACGAGCAGTACTTC	CASSLPPYEQYF
TRBJ2-2	TRBV13	-	-	TGTGCCAGCAGCTTAGTCCACGGAGCCGCGAACACCGGGGAGCTGTTTTTT	CASSLVHGAANTGELFF
TRBJ1-1	TRBV19	-	-	TGTGCCAGTAGTACTCAGGGGAACACTGAAGCTTTCTTT	CASSTQGNTEAFF
TRBJ2-7	TRBV2	TRBD2	-	TGTGCCAGCAGTGAGAGTCTCGAGCGGGGTGACTCCTACGAGCAGTACTTC	CASSESLERGDSYEQYF
TRBJ1-1	TRBV4-1	-	once	TGCGCCAGCAGCCCCAATAGGGGGGTACGGCAAACTGAAGCTTTCTTT	CASSPNRGVRQTEAFF
TRBJ2-7	TRBV7-8	-	-	TGTGCCAGCAGCTTAGGTCTCGAGCAGTACTTC	CASSLGLEQYF
TRBJ2-5	TRBV7-8	-	-	TGTGCCAGCAGCTTAGAGTTGTACCAAGAGACCCAGTACTTC	CASSLELYQETQYF
TRBJ1-3	TRBV19	TRBD1	-	TGTGCCACCACGGACAGGGTAGGAAACACCATATATTTT	CATTDRVGNTIYF
TRBJ1-1	TRBV7-6	-	-	TGTGCCAGCAGTCGGGGGGGGGACACTGAAGCTTTCTTT	CASSRGGDTEAFF
TRBJ2-5	TRBV28	TRBD1	-	TGTGCCAGCAGCCCAACAGGGGGCCCGCCGCAAGAGACCCAGTACTTC	CASSPTGGPPQETQYF